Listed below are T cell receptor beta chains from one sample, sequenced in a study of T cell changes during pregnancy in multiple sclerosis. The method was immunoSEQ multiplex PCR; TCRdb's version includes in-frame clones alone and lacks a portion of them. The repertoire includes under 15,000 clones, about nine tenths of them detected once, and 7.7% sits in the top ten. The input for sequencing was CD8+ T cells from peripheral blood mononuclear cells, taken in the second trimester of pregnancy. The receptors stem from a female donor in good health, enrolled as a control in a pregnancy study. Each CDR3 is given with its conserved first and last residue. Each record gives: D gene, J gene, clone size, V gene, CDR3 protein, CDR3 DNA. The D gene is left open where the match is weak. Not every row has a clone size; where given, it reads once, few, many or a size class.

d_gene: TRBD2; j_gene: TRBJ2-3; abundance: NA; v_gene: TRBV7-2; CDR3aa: CASSQGRAGWGTDTQYF; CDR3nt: TGTGCCAGCAGCCAGGGCCGAGCGGGATGGGGCACAGATACGCAGTATTTT
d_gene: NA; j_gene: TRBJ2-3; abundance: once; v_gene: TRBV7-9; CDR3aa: CASRAADTQYF; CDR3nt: TGTGCCAGCAGGGCGGCAGATACGCAGTATTTT
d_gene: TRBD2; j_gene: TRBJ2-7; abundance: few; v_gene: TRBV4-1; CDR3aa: CASSQETSGSYEQYF; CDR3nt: TGTGCCAGCAGCCAAGAGACTAGCGGCTCCTACGAGCAGTACTTC
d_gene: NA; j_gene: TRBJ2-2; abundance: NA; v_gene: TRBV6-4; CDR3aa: CASSEGDTGELFF; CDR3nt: TGTGCCAGCAGTGAAGGGGACACCGGGGAGCTGTTTTTT
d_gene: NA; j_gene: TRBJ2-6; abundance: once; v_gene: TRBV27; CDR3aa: CASSSTRLSGANVLTF; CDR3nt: TGTGCCAGCAGTTCTACTAGACTCTCTGGGGCCAACGTCCTGACTTTC
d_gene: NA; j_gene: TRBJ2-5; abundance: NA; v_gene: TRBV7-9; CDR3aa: CASSLVRRQETQYF; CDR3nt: TGTGCCAGCAGCTTAGTCCGGCGGCAAGAGACCCAGTACTTC
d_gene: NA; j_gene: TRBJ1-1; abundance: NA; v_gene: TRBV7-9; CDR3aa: CASSPNTVTNTEAFF; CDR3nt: TGTGCCAGCAGCCCCAATACAGTAACGAACACTGAAGCTTTCTTT
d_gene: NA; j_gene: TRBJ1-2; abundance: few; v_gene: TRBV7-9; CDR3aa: CASSPGGIYGYTF; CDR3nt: TGTGCCAGCAGCCCGGGCGGGATCTATGGCTACACCTTC
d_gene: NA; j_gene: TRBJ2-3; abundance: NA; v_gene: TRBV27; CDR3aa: CASSFAGSTDTQYF; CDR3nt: TGTGCCAGCAGTTTTGCGGGGAGCACAGATACGCAGTATTTT
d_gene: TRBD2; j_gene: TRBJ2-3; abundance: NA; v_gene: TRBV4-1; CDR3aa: CASSQEATSVPDTQYF; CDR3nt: TGCGCCAGCAGCCAAGAAGCGACTAGCGTCCCAGATACGCAGTATTTT
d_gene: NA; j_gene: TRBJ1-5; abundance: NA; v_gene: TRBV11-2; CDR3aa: CASSLDPRQPQHF; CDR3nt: TGTGCCAGCAGCTTAGATCCCCGTCAGCCCCAGCATTTT
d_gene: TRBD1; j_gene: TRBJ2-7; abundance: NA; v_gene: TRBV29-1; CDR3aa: CSVAPGGLEQYF; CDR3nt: TGCAGCGTTGCCCCAGGGGGCCTCGAGCAGTACTTC
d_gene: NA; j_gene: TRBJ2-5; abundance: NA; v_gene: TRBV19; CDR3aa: CASSIDSEETQYF; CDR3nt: TGTGCCAGTAGTATAGACTCAGAAGAGACCCAGTACTTC
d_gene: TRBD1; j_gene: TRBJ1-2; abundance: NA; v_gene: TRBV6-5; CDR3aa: CASSTQGADYGYTF; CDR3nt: TGTGCCAGCAGTACCCAGGGGGCGGACTATGGCTACACCTTC
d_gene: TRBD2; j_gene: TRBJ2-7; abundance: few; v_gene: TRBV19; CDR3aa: CASSTLEGLAGWEQYF; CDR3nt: TGTGCCAGTAGTACCCTAGAGGGACTAGCGGGATGGGAGCAGTACTTC
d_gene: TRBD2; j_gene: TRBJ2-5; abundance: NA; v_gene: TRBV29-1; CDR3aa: CSVEEAGQREFGETQYF; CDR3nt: TGCAGCGTTGAAGAAGCTGGCCAGCGGGAGTTTGGAGAGACCCAGTACTTC
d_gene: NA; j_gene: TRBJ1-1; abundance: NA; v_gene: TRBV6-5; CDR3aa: CASRPGFSTEAFF; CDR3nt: TGTGCCAGCAGGCCAGGGTTTTCCACTGAAGCTTTCTTT
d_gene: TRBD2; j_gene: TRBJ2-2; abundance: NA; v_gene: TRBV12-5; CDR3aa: CASGLVGRGGRDTGELFF; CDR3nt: TGTGCTAGTGGTTTGGTAGGCCGGGGGGGCAGGGACACCGGGGAGCTGTTTTTT
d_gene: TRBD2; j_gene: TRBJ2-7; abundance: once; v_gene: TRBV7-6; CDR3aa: CASSHGTSNEQYF; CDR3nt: TGTGCCAGCAGCCACGGGACTAGCAACGAGCAGTACTTC
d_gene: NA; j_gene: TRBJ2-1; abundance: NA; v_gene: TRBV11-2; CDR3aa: CASLFSGGREQFF; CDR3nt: TGTGCCAGCCTTTTTTCGGGGGGCCGGGAGCAGTTCTTC
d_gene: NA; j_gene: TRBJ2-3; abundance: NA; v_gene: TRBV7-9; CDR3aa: CASRQSTGTDTQYF; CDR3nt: TGTGCCAGCAGACAATCGACAGGAACAGATACGCAGTATTTT
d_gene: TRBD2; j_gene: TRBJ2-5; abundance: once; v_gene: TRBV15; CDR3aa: CATSRTSGGDEETQYF; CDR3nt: TGTGCCACCAGCAGAACTAGCGGGGGGGATGAAGAGACCCAGTACTTC
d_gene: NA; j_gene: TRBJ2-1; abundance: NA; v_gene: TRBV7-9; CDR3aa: CASSSGGSNEQFF; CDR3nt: TGTGCCAGCAGCTCCGGAGGGTCCAATGAGCAGTTCTTC
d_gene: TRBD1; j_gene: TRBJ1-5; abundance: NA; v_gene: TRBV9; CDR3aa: CASSVGSGGPLSNQPQHF; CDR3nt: TGTGCCAGCAGCGTAGGGTCAGGGGGCCCTCTTAGCAATCAGCCCCAGCATTTT
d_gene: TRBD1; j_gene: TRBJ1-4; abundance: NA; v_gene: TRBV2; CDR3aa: CASRESAGQGILANEKLFF; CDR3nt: TGTGCCAGCAGGGAATCGGCGGGACAGGGGATTTTAGCTAATGAAAAACTGTTTTTT
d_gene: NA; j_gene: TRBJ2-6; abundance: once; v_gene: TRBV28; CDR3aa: CASSFLSGASGANVLTF; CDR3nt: TGTGCCAGCAGTTTCTTATCCGGTGCTAGTGGGGCCAACGTCCTGACTTTC
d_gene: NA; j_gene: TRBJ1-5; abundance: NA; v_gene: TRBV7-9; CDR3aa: CASSTSEDQPQHF; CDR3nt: TGTGCCAGCAGCACGTCAGAGGATCAGCCCCAGCATTTT
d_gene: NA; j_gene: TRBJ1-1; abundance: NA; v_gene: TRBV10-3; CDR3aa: CAIGGDPQGAFF; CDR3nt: TGTGCCATCGGGGGGGACCCCCAAGGAGCTTTCTTT
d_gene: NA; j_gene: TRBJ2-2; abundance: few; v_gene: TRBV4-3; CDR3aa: CASSQERGMGSELFF; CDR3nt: TGCGCCAGCAGCCAAGAAAGGGGGATGGGGTCCGAGCTGTTTTTT
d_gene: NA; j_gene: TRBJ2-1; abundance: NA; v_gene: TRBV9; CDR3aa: CASSGPLAPPRYNEQFF; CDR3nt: TGTGCCAGCAGCGGGCCACTAGCTCCCCCCCGTTACAATGAGCAGTTCTTC
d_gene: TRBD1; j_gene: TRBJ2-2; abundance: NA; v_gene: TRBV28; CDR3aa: CASSLPRTGRLFF; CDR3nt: TGTGCCAGCAGTCTTCCCCGGACAGGGAGACTGTTTTTT
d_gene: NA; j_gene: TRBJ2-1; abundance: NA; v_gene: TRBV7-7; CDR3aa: CASSPGDSYNEQFF; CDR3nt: TGTGCTAGCAGCCCAGGGGACTCCTACAATGAGCAGTTCTTC
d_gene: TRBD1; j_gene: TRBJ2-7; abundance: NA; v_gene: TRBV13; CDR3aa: CASSLGDRGPDYEQYF; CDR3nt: TGTGCCAGCAGCTTAGGGGACAGGGGACCAGACTACGAGCAGTACTTC
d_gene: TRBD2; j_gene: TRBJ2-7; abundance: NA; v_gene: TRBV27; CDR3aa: CASSPGLAGGFWNEQYF; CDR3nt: TGTGCCAGCAGCCCAGGACTAGCGGGAGGTTTCTGGAACGAGCAGTACTTC
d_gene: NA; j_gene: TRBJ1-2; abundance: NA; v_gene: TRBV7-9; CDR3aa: CAGRQVANYGYTF; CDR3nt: TGTGCCGGCCGACAGGTAGCTAACTATGGCTACACCTTC
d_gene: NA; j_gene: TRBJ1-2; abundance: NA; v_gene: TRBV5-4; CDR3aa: CASSFPGQTSNYGYTF; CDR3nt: TGTGCCAGCAGCTTTCCTGGACAGACCTCTAACTATGGCTACACCTTC
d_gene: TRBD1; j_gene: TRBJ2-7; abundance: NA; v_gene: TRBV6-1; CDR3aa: CASSGEGAKNEQYF; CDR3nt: TGTGCCAGCAGTGGTGAGGGGGCTAAAAACGAGCAGTACTTC
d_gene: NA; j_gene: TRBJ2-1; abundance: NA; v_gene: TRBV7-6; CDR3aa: CASSLSLGWVNEQFF; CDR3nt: TGTGCCAGCAGCCTCTCACTAGGGTGGGTCAATGAGCAGTTCTTC
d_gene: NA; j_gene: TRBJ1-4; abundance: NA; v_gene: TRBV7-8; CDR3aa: CASSLTGENEKLFF; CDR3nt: TGTGCCAGCAGCTTAACAGGAGAGAATGAAAAACTGTTTTTT
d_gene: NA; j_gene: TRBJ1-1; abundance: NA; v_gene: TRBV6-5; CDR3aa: CASSYSWANTEAFF; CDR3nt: TGTGCCAGCAGTTACTCGTGGGCGAACACTGAAGCTTTCTTT
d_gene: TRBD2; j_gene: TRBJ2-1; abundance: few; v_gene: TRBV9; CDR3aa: CASSRSGSGSSYNEQFF; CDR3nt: TGTGCCAGCAGTCGTAGCGGAAGCGGGAGTTCCTACAATGAGCAGTTCTTC
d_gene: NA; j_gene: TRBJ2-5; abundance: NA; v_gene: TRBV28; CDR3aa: CASSFRGETQYF; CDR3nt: TGTGCCAGCAGTTTCAGGGGAGAGACCCAGTACTTC
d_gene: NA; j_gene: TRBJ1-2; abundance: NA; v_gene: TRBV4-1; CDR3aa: CASSQVTYRNPTF; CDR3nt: TGCGCCAGCAGCCAAGTCACCTACAGGAACCCCACCTTC
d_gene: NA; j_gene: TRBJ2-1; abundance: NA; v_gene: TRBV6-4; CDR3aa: CASSLGGLQRDSYNEQFF; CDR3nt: TGTGCCAGCAGCTTGGGGGGTCTGCAGCGCGATTCCTACAATGAGCAGTTCTTC
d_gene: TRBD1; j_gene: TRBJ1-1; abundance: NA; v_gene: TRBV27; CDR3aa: CASSLHRGGTEAFF; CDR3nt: TGTGCCAGCAGTTTGCACAGGGGAGGCACTGAAGCTTTCTTT
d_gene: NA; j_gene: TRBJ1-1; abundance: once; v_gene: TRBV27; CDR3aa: CASSPILSNRAGTEAFF; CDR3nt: TGTGCCAGCAGTCCAATTCTTAGTAACAGGGCCGGCACTGAAGCTTTCTTT
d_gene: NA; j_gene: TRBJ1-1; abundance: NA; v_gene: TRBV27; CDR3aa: CASRYQGINTEAFF; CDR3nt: TGTGCCAGCCGGTATCAGGGGATCAACACTGAAGCTTTCTTT
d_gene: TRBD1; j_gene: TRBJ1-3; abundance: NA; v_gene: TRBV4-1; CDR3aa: CASSQVAGQGSNTIYF; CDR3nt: TGCGCCAGCAGCCAAGTGGCGGGACAGGGGTCAAACACCATATATTTT
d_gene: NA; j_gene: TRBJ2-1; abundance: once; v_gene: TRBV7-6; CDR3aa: CASSFLDREPEQFF; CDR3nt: TGTGCCAGCAGCTTTTTGGACCGGGAACCTGAACAGTTCTTC
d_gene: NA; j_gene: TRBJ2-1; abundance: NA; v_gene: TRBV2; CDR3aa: CASSRASPPYNEQFF; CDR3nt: TGTGCCAGCAGCCGAGCATCCCCTCCCTACAATGAGCAGTTCTTC
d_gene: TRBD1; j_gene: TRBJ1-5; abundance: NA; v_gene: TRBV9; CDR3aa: CASSPTGAKAQPQHF; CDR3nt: TGTGCCAGCAGCCCGACAGGGGCCAAGGCTCAGCCCCAGCATTTT
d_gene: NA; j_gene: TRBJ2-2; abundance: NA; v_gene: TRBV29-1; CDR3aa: CSVEGLGSGELFF; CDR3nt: TGCAGCGTTGAAGGTCTCGGGTCCGGGGAGCTGTTTTTT
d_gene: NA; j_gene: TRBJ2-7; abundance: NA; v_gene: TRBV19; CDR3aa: CASSASRDNSYEQYF; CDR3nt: TGTGCCAGTAGTGCAAGCCGGGACAACTCCTACGAGCAGTACTTC
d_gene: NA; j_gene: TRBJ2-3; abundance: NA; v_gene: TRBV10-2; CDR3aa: CASSPSTSSSDTQYF; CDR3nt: TGCGCCAGCAGTCCCTCTACTAGCTCCTCAGATACGCAGTATTTT
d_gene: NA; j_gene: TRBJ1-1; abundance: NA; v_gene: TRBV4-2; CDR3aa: CASSARQTSNTEAFF; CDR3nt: TGTGCCAGCAGCGCTCGACAGACCTCGAACACTGAAGCTTTCTTT
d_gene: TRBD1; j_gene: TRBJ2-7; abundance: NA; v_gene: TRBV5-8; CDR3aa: CASGTAKYEQYF; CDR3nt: TGTGCCAGCGGGACAGCCAAGTACGAGCAGTACTTC
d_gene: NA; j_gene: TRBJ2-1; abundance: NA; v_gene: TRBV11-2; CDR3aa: CASSPKRNEQFF; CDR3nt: TGTGCCAGCAGCCCGAAACGGAATGAGCAGTTCTTC
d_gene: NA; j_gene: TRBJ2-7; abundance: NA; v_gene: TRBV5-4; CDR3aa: CASSVSESYEQYF; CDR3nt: TGTGCCAGCAGCGTTAGCGAGTCCTACGAGCAGTACTTC
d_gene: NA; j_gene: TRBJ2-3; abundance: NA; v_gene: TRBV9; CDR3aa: CASSVELARTDTQYF; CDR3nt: TGTGCCAGCAGCGTAGAGCTAGCAAGGACAGATACGCAGTATTTT
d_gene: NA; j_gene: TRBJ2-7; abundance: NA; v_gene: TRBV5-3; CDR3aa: CARSLDSYSYEQYF; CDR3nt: TGTGCCAGAAGCCTGGACAGCTACTCCTACGAGCAGTACTTC